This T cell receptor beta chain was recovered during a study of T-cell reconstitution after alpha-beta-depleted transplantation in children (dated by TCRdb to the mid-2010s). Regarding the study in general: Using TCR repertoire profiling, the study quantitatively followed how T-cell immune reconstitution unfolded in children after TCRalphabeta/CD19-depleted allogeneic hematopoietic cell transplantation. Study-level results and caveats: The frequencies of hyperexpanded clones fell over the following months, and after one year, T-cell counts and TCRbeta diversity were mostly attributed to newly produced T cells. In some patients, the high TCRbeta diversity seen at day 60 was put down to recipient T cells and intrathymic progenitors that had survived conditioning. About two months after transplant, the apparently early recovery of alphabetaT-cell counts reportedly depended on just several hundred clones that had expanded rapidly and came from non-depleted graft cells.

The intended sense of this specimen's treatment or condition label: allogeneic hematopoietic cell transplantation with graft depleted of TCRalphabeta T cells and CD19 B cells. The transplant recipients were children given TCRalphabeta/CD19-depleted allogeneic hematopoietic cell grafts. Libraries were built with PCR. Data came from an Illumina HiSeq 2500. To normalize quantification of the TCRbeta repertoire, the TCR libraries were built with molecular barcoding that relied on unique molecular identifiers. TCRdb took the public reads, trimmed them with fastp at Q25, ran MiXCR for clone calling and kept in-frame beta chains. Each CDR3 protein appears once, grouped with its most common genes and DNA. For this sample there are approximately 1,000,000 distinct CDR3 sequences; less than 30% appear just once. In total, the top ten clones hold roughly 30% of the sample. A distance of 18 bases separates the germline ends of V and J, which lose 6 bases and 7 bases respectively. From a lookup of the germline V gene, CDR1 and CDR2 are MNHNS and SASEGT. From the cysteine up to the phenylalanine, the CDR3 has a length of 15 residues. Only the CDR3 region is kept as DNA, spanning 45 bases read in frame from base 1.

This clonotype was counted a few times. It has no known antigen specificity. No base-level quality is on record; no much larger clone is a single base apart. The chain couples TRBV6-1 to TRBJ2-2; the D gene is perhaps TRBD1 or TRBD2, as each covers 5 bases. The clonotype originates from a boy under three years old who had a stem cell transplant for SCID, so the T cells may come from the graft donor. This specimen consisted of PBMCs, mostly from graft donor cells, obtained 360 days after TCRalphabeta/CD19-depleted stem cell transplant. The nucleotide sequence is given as TGTGCCAGCAGCCCGGTTTTAATGGGGGTCGGGGAGCTGTTTTTT. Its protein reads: CASSPVLMGVGELFF.